This TCR beta chain was profiled in a study of cytomegalovirus exposure and HLA in healthy donors. This clone was counted at least ten times. This CDR3 comprises 16 residues. Trimming took 2 bases from V and 4 from J; bases not matched to a gene: 0. Germline CDR1 reads MRHNA; CDR2 reads SNTAGT. Primers: 60 Vbeta forward and 13 Jbeta reverse. Clones were read by immunoSEQ multiplex PCR, and TCRdb kept only the in-frame ones, dropping some. The sample consists of roughly 120,000 clones, roughly 9% of them appearing once. This receptor was obtained from a woman aged 40 to 50 in good health and CMV-seropositive. The chain combines TRBV6-4 with TRBJ2-3; 16 positions match TRBD2. Material: PBMCs. CDR3: CASSDGTSGGADTQYF. DNA for the CDR3: TGTGCCAGCAGTGACGGGACTAGCGGGGGGGCAGATACGCAGTATTTT.